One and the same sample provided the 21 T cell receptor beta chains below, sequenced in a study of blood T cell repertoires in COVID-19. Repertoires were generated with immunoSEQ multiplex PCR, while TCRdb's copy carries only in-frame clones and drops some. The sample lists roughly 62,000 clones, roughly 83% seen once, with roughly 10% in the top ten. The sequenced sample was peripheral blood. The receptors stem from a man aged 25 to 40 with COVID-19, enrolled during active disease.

The CDR3 DNA follows: TGTGCCAGCAGTTTCGTAAAGGGGGCGTCGTCTGGCTACACCTTC. This gives the protein CASSFVKGASSGYTF. This chain links TRBV28 with TRBJ1-2; 7 nucleotides match TRBD1. The CDR3 has 15 residues. Per germline, CDR1 MDHEN and CDR2 SYDVKM. J gave up 7 bases and V 3 bases, and 11 bases lay outside the gene matches.

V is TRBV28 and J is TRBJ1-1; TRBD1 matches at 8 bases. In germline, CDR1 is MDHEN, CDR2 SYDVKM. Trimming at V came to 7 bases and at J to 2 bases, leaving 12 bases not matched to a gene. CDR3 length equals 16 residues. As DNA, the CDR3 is TGTGCCAGCATAGTCCGACAGGGGCGGACCAACACTGAAGCTTTCTTT. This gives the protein CASIVRQGRTNTEAFF.

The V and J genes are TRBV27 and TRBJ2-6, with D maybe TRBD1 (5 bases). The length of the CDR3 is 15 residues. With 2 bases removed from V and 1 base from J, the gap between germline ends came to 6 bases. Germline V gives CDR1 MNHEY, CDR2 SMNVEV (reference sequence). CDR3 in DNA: TGTGCCAGCAGTTTAGACAGATCTGGGGCCAACGTCCTGACTTTC. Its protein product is CASSLDRSGANVLTF.

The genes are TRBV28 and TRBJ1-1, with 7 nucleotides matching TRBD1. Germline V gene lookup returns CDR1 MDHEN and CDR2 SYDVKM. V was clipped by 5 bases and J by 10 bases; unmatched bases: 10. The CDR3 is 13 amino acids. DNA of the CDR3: TGTGCCAGCAGTCCGCGGACAGGCAGGGGAGCTTTCTTT. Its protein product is CASSPRTGRGAFF. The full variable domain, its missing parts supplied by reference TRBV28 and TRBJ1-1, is DVKVTQSSRYLVKRTGEKVFLECVQDMDHENMFWYRQDPGLGLRLIYFSYDVKMKEKGDIPEGYSVSREKKERFSLILESASTNQTSMYLCASSPRTGRGAFFGQGTRLTVV.

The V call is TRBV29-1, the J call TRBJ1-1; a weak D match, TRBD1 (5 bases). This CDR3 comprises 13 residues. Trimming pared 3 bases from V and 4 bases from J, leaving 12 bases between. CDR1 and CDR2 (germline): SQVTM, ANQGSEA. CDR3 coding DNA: TGCAGCGTTGAGGTGGGGGAGGCCACTGAAGCTTTCTTT. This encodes CSVEVGEATEAFF.

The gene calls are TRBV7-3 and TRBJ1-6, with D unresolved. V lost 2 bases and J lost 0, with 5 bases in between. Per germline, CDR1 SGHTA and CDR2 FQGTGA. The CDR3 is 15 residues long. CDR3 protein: CASSLGSSYNSPLHF. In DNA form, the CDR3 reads TGTGCCAGCAGCTTAGGCAGCTCCTATAATTCACCCCTCCACTTT.

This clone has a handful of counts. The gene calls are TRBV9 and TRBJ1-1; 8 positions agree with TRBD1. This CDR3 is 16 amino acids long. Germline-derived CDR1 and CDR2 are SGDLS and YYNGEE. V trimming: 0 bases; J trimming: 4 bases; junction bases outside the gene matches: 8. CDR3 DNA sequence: TGTGCCAGCAGCGTAGAGCCCCTGGACAGGGCCACTGAAGCTTTCTTT. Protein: CASSVEPLDRATEAFF.

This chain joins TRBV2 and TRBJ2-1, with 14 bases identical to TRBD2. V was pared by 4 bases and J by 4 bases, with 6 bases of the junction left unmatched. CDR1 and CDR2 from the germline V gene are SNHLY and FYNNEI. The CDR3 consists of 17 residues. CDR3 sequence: CASSVGTSGSYYNEQFF. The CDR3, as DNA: TGTGCCAGCAGTGTTGGGACTAGCGGGAGTTATTACAATGAGCAGTTCTTC.

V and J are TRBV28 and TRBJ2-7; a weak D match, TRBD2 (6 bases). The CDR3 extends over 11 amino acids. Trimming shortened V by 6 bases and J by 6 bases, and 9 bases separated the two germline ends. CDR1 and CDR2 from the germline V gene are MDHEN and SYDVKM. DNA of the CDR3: TGTGCCAGCAGCCCTAGCGCCGAGCAGTACTTC. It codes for CASSPSAEQYF.

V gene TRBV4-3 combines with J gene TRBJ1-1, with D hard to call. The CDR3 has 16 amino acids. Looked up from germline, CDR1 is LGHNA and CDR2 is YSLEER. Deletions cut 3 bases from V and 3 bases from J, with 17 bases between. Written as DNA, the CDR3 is TGCGCCAGCAGCCAGCCGTTGACCCGAGCGGACACTGAAGCTTTCTTT. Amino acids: CASSQPLTRADTEAFF.

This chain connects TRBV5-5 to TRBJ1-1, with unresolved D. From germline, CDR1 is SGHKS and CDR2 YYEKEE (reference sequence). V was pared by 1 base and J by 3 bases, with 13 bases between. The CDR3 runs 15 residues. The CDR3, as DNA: TGTGCCAGCAGCTTGTTCCCGGGGTTAGACACTGAAGCTTTCTTT. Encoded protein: CASSLFPGLDTEAFF.

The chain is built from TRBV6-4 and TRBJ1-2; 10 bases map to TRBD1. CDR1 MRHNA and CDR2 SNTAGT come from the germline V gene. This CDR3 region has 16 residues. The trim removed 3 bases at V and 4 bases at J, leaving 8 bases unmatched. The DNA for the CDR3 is TGTGCCAGCAGTGAAACCGCGACAGGGGGCCCCTATGGCTACACCTTC. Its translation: CASSETATGGPYGYTF.

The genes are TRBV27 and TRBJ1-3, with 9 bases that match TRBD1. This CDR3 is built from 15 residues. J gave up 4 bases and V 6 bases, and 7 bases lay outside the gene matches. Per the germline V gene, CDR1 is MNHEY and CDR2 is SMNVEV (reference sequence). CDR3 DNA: TGTGCCAGCAGACCCGGGACAGGGTTAGGAAACACCATATATTTT. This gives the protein CASRPGTGLGNTIYF.

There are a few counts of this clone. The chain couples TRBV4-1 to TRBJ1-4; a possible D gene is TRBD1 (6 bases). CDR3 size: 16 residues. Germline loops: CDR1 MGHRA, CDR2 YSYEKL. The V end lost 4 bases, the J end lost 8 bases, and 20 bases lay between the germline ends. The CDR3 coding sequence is TGCGCCAGCAGCCCCACCTTGGACAGTGGCAAGGAAAAACTGTTTTTT. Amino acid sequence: CASSPTLDSGKEKLFF.

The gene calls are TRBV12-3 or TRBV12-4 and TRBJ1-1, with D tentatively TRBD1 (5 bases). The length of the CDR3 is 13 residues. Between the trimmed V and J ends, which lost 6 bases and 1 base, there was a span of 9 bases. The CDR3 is CASRNQGNTEAFF. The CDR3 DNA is TGTGCCAGCAGAAACCAGGGGAACACTGAAGCTTTCTTT.

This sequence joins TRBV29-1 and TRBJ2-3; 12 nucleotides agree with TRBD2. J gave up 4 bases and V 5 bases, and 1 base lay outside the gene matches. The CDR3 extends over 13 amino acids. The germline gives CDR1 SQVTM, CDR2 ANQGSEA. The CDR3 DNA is TGCAGCGTTCGACTAGCGGGAGCAGATACGCAGTATTTT. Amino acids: CSVRLAGADTQYF.

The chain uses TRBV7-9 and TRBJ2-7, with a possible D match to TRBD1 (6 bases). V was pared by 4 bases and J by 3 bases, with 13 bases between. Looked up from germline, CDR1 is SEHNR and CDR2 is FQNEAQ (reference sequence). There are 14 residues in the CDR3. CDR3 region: CASSYRDPGYEQYF. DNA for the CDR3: TGTGCCAGCAGCTACAGGGACCCCGGCTACGAGCAGTACTTC. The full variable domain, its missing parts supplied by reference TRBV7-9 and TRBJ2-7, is DTGVSQNPRHKITKRGQNVTFRCDPISEHNRLYWYRQTLGQGPEFLTYFQNEAQLEKSRLLSDRFSAERPKGSFSTLEIQRTEQGDSAMYLCASSYRDPGYEQYFGPGTRLTVT.

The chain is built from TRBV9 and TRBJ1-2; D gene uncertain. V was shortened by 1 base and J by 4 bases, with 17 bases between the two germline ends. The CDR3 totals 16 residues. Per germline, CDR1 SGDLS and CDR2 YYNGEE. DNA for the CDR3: TGTGCCAGCAGCGTACGGACCGACGGGGAATCCTATGGCTACACCTTC. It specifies CASSVRTDGESYGYTF.

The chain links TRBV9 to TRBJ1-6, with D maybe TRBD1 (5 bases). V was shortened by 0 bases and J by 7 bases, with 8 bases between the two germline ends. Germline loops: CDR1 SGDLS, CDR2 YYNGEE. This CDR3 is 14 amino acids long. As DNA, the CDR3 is TGTGCCAGCAGCGTAGTGGACACCAATTCACCCCTCCACTTT. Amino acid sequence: CASSVVDTNSPLHF.

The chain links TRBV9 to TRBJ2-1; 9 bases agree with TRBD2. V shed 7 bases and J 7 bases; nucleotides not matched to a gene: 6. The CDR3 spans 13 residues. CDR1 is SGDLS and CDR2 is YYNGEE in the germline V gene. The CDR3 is CASRSGSNNEQFF. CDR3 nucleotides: TGTGCCAGCCGTAGCGGGAGTAATAATGAGCAGTTCTTC.

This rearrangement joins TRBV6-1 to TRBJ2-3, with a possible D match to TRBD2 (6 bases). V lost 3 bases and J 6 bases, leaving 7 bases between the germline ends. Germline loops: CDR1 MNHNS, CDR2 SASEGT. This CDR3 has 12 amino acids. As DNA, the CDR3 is TGTGCCAGCAGTGAGACTAGTGATACGCAGTATTTT. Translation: CASSETSDTQYF.